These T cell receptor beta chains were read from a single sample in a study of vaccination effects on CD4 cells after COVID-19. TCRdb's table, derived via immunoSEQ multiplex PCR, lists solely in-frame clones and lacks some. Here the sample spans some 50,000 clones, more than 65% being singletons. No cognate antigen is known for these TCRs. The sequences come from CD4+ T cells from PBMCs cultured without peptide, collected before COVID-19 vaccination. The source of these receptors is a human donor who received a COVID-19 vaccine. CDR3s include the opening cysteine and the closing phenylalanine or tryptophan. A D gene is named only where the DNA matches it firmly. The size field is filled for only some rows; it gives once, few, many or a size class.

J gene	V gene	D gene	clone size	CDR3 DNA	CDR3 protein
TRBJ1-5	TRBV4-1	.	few	TGCGCCAGCAGCCACGGCAGGGATAGCAATCAGCCCCAGCATTTT	CASSHGRDSNQPQHF
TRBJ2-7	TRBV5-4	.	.	TGTGCCAGCACAGGGGTGGGCTCCTACGAGCAGTACTTC	CASTGVGSYEQYF
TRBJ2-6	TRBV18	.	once	TGTGCCAGCTCACCAGCCGGGGCCAACGTCCTGACTTTC	CASSPAGANVLTF
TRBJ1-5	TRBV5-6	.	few	TGTGCCAGCAGCTTGAGGCCTTATAGCAATCAGCCCCAGCATTTT	CASSLRPYSNQPQHF
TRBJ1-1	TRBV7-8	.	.	TGTGCCAGCGGCCGACAAGACAGACCCGAAGCTTTCTTT	CASGRQDRPEAFF
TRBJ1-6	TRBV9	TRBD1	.	TGTGCCAGCAGCGCGGGACAGTATAATTCACCCCTCCACTTT	CASSAGQYNSPLHF
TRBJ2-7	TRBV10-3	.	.	TGTGCCACCAAAACCAGTTCCCGGACGCGAGCCTACGAGCAGTACTTC	CATKTSSRTRAYEQYF
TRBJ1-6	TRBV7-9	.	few	TGTGCCAGCAGCTCCGGGGGATACAGGGCGGGGACACCCCTCCACTTT	CASSSGGYRAGTPLHF
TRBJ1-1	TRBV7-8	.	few	TGTGCCAGCAGCTTGACGGGCCCCACTGAAGCTTTCTTT	CASSLTGPTEAFF
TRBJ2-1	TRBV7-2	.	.	TGTGCCAGCAGCTTAAGGTACCGGGCAGGGAGCAATGAGCAGTTCTTC	CASSLRYRAGSNEQFF